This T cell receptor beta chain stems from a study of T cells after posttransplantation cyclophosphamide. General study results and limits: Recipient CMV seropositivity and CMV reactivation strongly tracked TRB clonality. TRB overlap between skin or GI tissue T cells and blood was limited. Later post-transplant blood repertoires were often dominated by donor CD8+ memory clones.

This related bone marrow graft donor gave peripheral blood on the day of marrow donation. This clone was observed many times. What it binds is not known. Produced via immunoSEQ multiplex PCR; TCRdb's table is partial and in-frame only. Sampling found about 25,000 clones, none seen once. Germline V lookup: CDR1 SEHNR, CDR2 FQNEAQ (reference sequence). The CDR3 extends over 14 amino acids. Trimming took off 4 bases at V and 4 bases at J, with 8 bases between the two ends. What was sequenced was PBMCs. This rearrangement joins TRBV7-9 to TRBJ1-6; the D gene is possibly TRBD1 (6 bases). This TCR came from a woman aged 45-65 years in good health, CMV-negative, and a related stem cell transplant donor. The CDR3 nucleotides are TGTGCCAGCAGCTCGGACAGATATAATTCACCCCTCCACTTT. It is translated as CASSSDRYNSPLHF. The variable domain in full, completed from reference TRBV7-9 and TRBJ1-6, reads DTGVSQNPRHKITKRGQNVTFRCDPISEHNRLYWYRQTLGQGPEFLTYFQNEAQLEKSRLLSDRFSAERPKGSFSTLEIQRTEQGDSAMYLCASSSDRYNSPLHFGNGTRLTVT.